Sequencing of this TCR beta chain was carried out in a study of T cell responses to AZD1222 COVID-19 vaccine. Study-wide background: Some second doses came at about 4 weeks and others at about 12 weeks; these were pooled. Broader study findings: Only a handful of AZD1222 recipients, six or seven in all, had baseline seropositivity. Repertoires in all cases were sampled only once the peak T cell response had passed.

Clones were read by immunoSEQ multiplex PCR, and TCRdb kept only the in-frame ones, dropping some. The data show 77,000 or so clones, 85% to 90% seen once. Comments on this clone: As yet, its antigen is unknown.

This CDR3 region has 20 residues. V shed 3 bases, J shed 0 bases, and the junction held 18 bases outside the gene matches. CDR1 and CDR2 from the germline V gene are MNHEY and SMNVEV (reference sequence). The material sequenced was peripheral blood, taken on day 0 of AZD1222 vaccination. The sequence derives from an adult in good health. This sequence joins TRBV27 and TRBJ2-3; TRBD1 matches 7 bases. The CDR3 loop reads CASSLVALTGVLSSTDTQYF. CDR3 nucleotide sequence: TGTGCCAGCAGTTTGGTGGCATTAACAGGGGTACTCTCTAGCACAGATACGCAGTATTTT.